This entry lists 3 T cell receptor beta chains sequenced from one sample in a study of blood T cell repertoires in COVID-19. TCRdb keeps only in-frame clones here, not all; method: immunoSEQ multiplex PCR. Among tens of thousands of clones listed, roughly 79% were seen once. Source material: peripheral blood. These receptors originate from a human donor in a cohort sampled during active COVID-19.

This sequence joins TRBV5-8 and TRBJ1-2; D gene uncertain. CDR3 size: 10 residues. V gave up 7 bases and J gave up 7 bases, with 8 bases separating them. The germline V gene encodes CDR1 SGHTS and CDR2 YDEGEE. The CDR3 DNA follows: TGTGCCAGCCCCCCCGGTGGCTACACCTTC. This sequence encodes CASPPGGYTF.

CDR3 amino acids: CASSRRELGNEQFF. The CDR3 bases are TGCGCCAGCAGTCGGCGGGAGCTGGGCAATGAGCAGTTCTTC. The V call is TRBV10-1, the J call TRBJ2-1; TRBD2 matches 7 bases. This CDR3 is 14 amino acids long. Germline V gives CDR1 WNHNN, CDR2 SYGVQD (reference sequence). Trimming removed 5 bases from V and 6 bases from J; junction bases left unmatched: 7.

The chain uses TRBV5-1 and TRBJ2-7; 9 nucleotides match TRBD1. CDR3 size: 15 residues. Germline-derived CDR1 and CDR2 are SGHRS and YFSETQ. The trim removed 3 bases at V and 3 bases at J, leaving 7 bases unmatched. CDR3 in DNA: TGCGCCAGCAGCTCGGACAGGGGAGAAGTCTACGAGCAGTACTTC. Translating gives CASSSDRGEVYEQYF.